This TCR beta chain was retrieved from a study of blood T cell repertoires in COVID-19. Trimming cost V 7 bases and J 1 base, with 12 bases left between them. Germline CDR1 and CDR2: ENHRY and SYGVKD. CDR3 length: 14 amino acids. Produced via immunoSEQ multiplex PCR; TCRdb's table is partial and in-frame only. This repertoire shows 45,000 to 55,000 clones, around 80% found once; its top ten account for 15%. The chain couples TRBV10-3 to TRBJ2-3; the D gene is possibly TRBD2 (5 bases). The origin of this receptor is a human donor with active or convalescent COVID-19. The donor label of this sample is uncertain. Sequenced: peripheral blood. As DNA, the CDR3 is TGTGCCATCACGCGAGGGTATGGCACAGATACGCAGTATTTT. Amino acid sequence: CAITRGYGTDTQYF.